These 2 T cell receptor beta chains were sequenced from one sample in a study of cytomegalovirus exposure and HLA in healthy donors. Here immunoSEQ multiplex PCR was the method, and the copy in TCRdb shows in-frame clones only, minus some. The table shows about 110,000 clones, with approximately 96% occurring only once. The specimen sequenced was PBMCs. These receptors were obtained from a woman aged 18-29 years in good health and CMV-seronegative.

The chain combines TRBV4-3 with TRBJ2-1, with 9 nucleotides matching TRBD2. Germline values: CDR1 LGHNA, CDR2 YSLEER. The CDR3 loop spans 20 amino acids. V lost 1 base to trimming and J lost 9 bases; unmatched junction nucleotides: 22. The CDR3 DNA sequence: TGCGCCAGCAGCCAAGGACTCCTGAGGCGGGGGGGACCTCTTGGGGGTGAGCAGTTCTTC. Its protein is CASSQGLLRRGGPLGGEQFF.

This rearrangement joins TRBV28 to TRBJ2-7; 9 bases are a match to TRBD2. V was pared by 2 bases and J by 3 bases, with 11 bases of the junction left unmatched. CDR3 length: 17 amino acids. From germline, CDR1 is MDHEN and CDR2 SYDVKM. The CDR3 DNA follows: TGTGCCAGCAGTTTAGAGGCCCCTAGCGGGACAAACTACGAGCAGTACTTC. Translating it yields CASSLEAPSGTNYEQYF.